This T cell receptor (beta chain) was captured by sequencing in a study of blood T cells in healthy people across ages. Samples had at least 7 million PBMCs isolated from them. This CDR3 has 13 amino acids. Then a second PCR, running roughly 7 to 12 cycles, was carried out with a sample-barcoded 5' primer and a J-beta primer mix. Each of the cDNA molecules was tagged by a template-switch adaptor with 12 random nucleotides. TCRdb itself ran the 5' RACE reads through MiXCR, one entry per CDR3 protein. Counted here are approximately 690,000 distinct CDR3 sequences, approximately 50% occurring once; the ten biggest clones make up approximately 37%.

The V and J genes are TRBV12-3 or TRBV12-4 and TRBJ2-1, with 7 bases that match TRBD2. The TCR sequence derives from a man aged 60-69 years in good health. The sample comprised blood. As DNA, the CDR3 is TGTACCTCGTGCCAGCGGGGAAACAATGAGCAGTTCTTC. It yields the protein CTSCQRGNNEQFF.